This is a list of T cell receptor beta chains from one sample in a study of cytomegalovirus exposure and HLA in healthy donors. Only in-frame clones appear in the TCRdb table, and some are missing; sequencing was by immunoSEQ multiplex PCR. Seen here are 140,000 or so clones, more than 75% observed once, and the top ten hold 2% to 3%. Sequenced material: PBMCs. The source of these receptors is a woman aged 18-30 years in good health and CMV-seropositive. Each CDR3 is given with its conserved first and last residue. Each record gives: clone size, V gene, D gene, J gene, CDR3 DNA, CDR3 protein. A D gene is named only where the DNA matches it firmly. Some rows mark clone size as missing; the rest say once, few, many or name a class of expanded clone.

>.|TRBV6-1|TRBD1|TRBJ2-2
TGTGCCAGCATTCGAGACAGGGGCACCGGGGAGCTGTTTTTT
CASIRDRGTGELFF
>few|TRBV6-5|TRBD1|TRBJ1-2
TGTGCCAGCAGTTACTCGAGAACAGGGGGCGGCTATGGCTACACCTTC
CASSYSRTGGGYGYTF
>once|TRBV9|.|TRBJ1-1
TGTGCCGGACGACAGGCGCCCCCTGCTGATGAAGCTTTCTTT
CAGRQAPPADEAFF
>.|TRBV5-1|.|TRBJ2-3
TGCGCCAGCAGCTTGGCAATACAGGGAGAGTACGGTAATACGCAGTATTTT
CASSLAIQGEYGNTQYF
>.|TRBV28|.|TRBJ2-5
TGTGCCAGCAGTGCCCAACAGGGATCCCAAGAGACCCAGTACTTC
CASSAQQGSQETQYF
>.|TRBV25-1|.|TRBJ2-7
TGTGCCAGCACCCTGACAGGAACCTACGAGCAGTACTTC
CASTLTGTYEQYF
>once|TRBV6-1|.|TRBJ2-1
TGTGCCAGCAGTAGCGGTTTCTACAATGAGCAGTTCTTC
CASSSGFYNEQFF
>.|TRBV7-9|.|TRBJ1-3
TGTGCCAGCAGCCCCCCAGGTGGAAACACCATATATTTT
CASSPPGGNTIYF
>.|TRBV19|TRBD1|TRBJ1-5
TGTGCCAGTAGGCCGGTTACAGGGGGCGAACAGCCCCAGCATTTT
CASRPVTGGEQPQHF
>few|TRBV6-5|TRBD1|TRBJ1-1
TGTGCCAGCAGTGAGGGGGCGGGGAACACTGAAGCTTTCTTT
CASSEGAGNTEAFF
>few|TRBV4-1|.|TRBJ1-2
TGCGCCAGCAGCCATGGACTTAACTATGGCTACACCTTC
CASSHGLNYGYTF
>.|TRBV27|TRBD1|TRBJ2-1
TGTGCCAGCAGAGGGACAGGCTCGTACAATGAGCAGTTCTTC
CASRGTGSYNEQFF